This TCR beta chain is from a study of T-cell memory formation after mild COVID-19. Broader study findings: Detection of some responders pre-infection suggested pre-existing cross-reactive memory T cells participated.

After 5'RACE with constant-segment primers, TCR alpha and TCR beta cDNA libraries carrying sample barcodes and UMIs were obtained. Via MiXCR, TCRdb re-called the 5' RACE reads, giving one row per CDR3 protein. The sample contains around 340,000 distinct CDR3 sequences, about an eighth of which appear only once. This clonotype was found a few times. Its antigen is unknown. Per germline, CDR1 SGHRS and CDR2 YFSETQ. Losses at the gene ends were 4 bases for V and 7 bases for J; bases not matched to a gene: 16. The CDR3 extends over 17 amino acids. Material: PBMCs or a T cell subset sorted from them (not recorded which). V gene TRBV5-1 combines with J gene TRBJ1-4, with 7 bases lining up with TRBD1. The sequence derives from a man younger than 30 who had mild COVID-19 (a few samples of this study predate the infection). Cell type and time point are not known. CDR3 DNA sequence: TGCGCCAGCAGCCTCCTGAGCCCAGACAGGGTTGGTGAAAAACTGTTTTTT. Protein sequence: CASSLLSPDRVGEKLFF.